A selection of T cell receptor beta chains follows, all from one sample in a study of shared clonotypes between healthy human individuals. Clones were sequenced by immunoSEQ multiplex PCR, and TCRdb holds only the in-frame ones, with some missing. The sample yields approximately 2,000,000 clones, around 90% seen once. Sequenced sample: naive CD4+ T cells from PBMCs. These receptors all come from a man aged 18 to 30 in good health. Some clones in this sample may be carry-over from other donors' samples. The CDR3 runs from the conserved cysteine through the conserved F or W. D genes are given only for firm matches. A row's size may be missing; if present it is once, few, many or a size class.

>TRBD1|TRBJ1-1|NA|TRBV7-9
CASSLAPGDSMNTEAFF
TGTGCCAGCAGCTTAGCTCCCGGGGACAGTATGAACACTGAAGCTTTCTTT
>NA|TRBJ2-5|NA|TRBV7-9
CASSVGTDGETQYF
TGTGCCAGCAGCGTAGGGACGGACGGGGAGACCCAGTACTTC
>NA|TRBJ2-7|once|TRBV5-8
CASSLVSGDEQYF
TGTGCCAGCAGCTTGGTTTCGGGGGATGAGCAGTACTTC
>NA|TRBJ2-2|NA|TRBV9
CASGTEGWHGELFF
TGTGCCAGCGGTACAGAGGGTTGGCACGGGGAGCTGTTTTTT
>TRBD1|TRBJ1-2|NA|TRBV29-1
CSVEWDRGGYTF
TGCAGCGTTGAATGGGACAGGGGAGGATACACCTTC
>NA|TRBJ2-6|NA|TRBV11-2
CASSPRLGDPGANVLTF
TGTGCCAGCAGCCCGAGGTTGGGGGATCCTGGGGCCAACGTCCTGACTTTC
>NA|TRBJ2-2|NA|TRBV27
CASSSPASGAGELFF
TGTGCCAGCAGCTCTCCAGCTAGTGGAGCCGGGGAGCTGTTTTTT
>TRBD1|TRBJ1-6|NA|TRBV28
CASRRTGGNSPLHF
TGTGCCAGCAGACGGACAGGGGGTAATTCACCCCTCCACTTT
>TRBD2|TRBJ2-3|NA|TRBV5-1
CASSLTGTSVSDTQYF
TGCGCCAGCAGCTTGACCGGGACTAGCGTGTCAGATACGCAGTATTTT
>TRBD2|TRBJ2-1|NA|TRBV7-2
CASSSGTSGNNEQFF
TGTGCCAGCAGCTCCGGGACTAGCGGAAACAATGAGCAGTTCTTC
>NA|TRBJ2-2|NA|TRBV5-1
CASSLGGKNTGELFF
TGCGCCAGCAGCTTGGGCGGGAAGAACACCGGGGAGCTGTTTTTT
>TRBD1|TRBJ2-7|NA|TRBV7-4
CASHDGTEIYEQYF
TGTGCCAGCCATGACGGGACAGAAATCTACGAGCAGTACTTC
>NA|TRBJ1-4|NA|TRBV29-1
CSVGWSDNEKLFF
TGCAGCGTTGGTTGGTCGGATAATGAAAAACTGTTTTTT
>NA|TRBJ2-5|NA|TRBV5-1
CASSTGAEGGETQYF
TGCGCCAGCAGTACAGGAGCGGAGGGGGGCGAGACCCAGTACTTC
>TRBD1|TRBJ1-1|NA|TRBV15
CATSRDWNTGASEAFF
TGTGCCACCAGCAGAGATTGGAATACAGGGGCATCTGAAGCTTTCTTT
>TRBD1|TRBJ2-7|once|TRBV19
CASSSQGAGSYEQYF
TGTGCCAGTAGTTCCCAGGGGGCTGGCTCCTACGAGCAGTACTTC
>NA|TRBJ1-1|NA|TRBV7-9
CASSPGSEAFF
TGTGCCAGCAGCCCGGGGAGTGAAGCTTTCTTT